The 22 T cell receptor beta chains below were found in one sample sequenced in a study of blood T cells in healthy people across ages. Combining a sample-barcoded 5' primer with a J-beta primer mix, a second PCR ran for roughly 6 to 11 cycles. TCRdb re-analysed the 5' RACE reads in MiXCR, keeping a single row per CDR3 protein. The sample records about 1.4 million distinct CDR3 sequences, roughly 64% being singletons. The sample consisted of blood. The receptors originated from a young man in good health.

The chain combines TRBV4-1 with TRBJ2-1, with 10 bases aligning to TRBD2. Germline CDR1 and CDR2: MGHRA and YSYEKL. The CDR3 has 16 amino acids. J was trimmed by 7 bases and V by 3 bases; bases with no gene match: 9. DNA of the CDR3: TGCGCCAGCAGCCAGGGACTTCGGACTAGCGGTAATGAGCAGTTCTTC. Amino acid sequence: CASSQGLRTSGNEQFF.

The chain has TRBV12-3 or TRBV12-4 and TRBJ1-2; the D is unclear. Trimming removed 7 bases from V and 6 bases from J, with 12 bases in between. The CDR3 extends over 12 amino acids. CDR3 coding DNA: TGTGCCAGCACCGAGCTCCGGAATGGCTACACCTTC. Protein: CASTELRNGYTF.

The chain carries TRBV6-5 and TRBJ2-2, with 10 bases lining up with TRBD2. CDR3 size: 17 residues. J gave up 5 bases and V 2 bases, and 8 bases lay outside the gene matches. Germline CDR1 is MNHEY and CDR2 is SVGAGI. CDR3 sequence: CASSYEWSSGGTGELFF. CDR3 DNA: TGTGCCAGCAGTTACGAGTGGTCTAGCGGGGGTACCGGGGAGCTGTTTTTT.

The V gene is TRBV7-9, the J gene TRBJ1-5, with D unclear. Germline V CDR1 and CDR2: SEHNR, FQNEAQ (reference sequence). The CDR3 sequence is 13 residues long. V lost 5 bases, J lost 5 bases, and 10 bases lay in between. CDR3 in DNA: TGTGCCAGCAGCCGGAGCAAGGATCAGCCCCAGCATTTT. This encodes CASSRSKDQPQHF.

The chain has TRBV30 and TRBJ2-2; D not resolved. Germline V CDR1 and CDR2: GTSNPN, SVGIG (reference sequence). The CDR3 length is 12 residues. Trimming cost V 4 bases and J 10 bases, with 13 bases left between them. The CDR3 is CAWTGLGAELFF. CDR3 coding DNA: TGTGCCTGGACAGGCCTCGGAGCGGAGCTGTTTTTT.

J is TRBJ2-4 and V is TRBV29-1, with 8 bases aligning to TRBD2. The J call may be wrong; the DNA end is better matched by TRBJ2-7. CDR1 and CDR2 (germline): SQVTM, ANQGSEA. This CDR3 contains 13 residues. The CDR3 sequence is CSAGGRGSDEQYF. CDR3 bases: TGCAGCGCGGGGGGGAGGGGGAGTGACGAGCAGTACTTC.

J is TRBJ1-1 and V is TRBV3-1; TRBD1 matches at 9 bases. The CDR3 consists of 15 residues. Germline-derived CDR1 and CDR2 are LGHDT and YNNKEL (reference sequence). The trim removed 1 base at V and 5 bases at J, leaving 5 bases unmatched. CDR3 sequence reads: CASSQGTGVGTEAFF. CDR3 bases: TGTGCCAGCAGCCAAGGGACAGGGGTAGGGACTGAAGCTTTCTTT.

This clonotype was seen only a few times. The chain has TRBV24-1 and TRBJ2-1; D is ambiguous. The germline gives CDR1 KGHDR, CDR2 SFDVKD. CDR3 length: 14 amino acids. The V and J ends lost 3 bases and 3 bases respectively, with 8 bases between them. The CDR3 nucleotides are TGTGCCACCAGTGATGCTTATGGCTACAATGAGCAGTTCTTC. Amino acid sequence: CATSDAYGYNEQFF.

The rearrangement links TRBV13 to TRBJ2-4, with D possibly matching TRBD2 (5 bases). TRBJ2-7 explains the end of the DNA better; the J call may be wrong. Germline V gene sequence: CDR1 PRHDT, CDR2 FYEKMQ (reference sequence). This CDR3 has 14 amino acids. The CDR3 here is CASERQESPYEQYF. The CDR3 DNA sequence: TGTGCCAGCGAGCGGCAGGAATCCCCCTACGAGCAGTACTTC.

The rearrangement uses TRBV7-2 and TRBJ1-2; 8 bases fit TRBD1. Germline CDR1 is SGHTA and CDR2 is FQGNSA. The V segment lost 4 bases and the J segment 6 bases; nucleotides outside the gene matches: 7. CDR3 length: 14 residues. CDR3 protein: CASSYLDREHGYTF. DNA for the CDR3: TGTGCCAGCAGCTATTTGGACAGGGAGCATGGCTACACCTTC. Using reference TRBV7-2 and TRBJ1-2 for the parts outside the CDR3, the full variable domain is GAGVSQSPSNKVTEKGKDVELRCDPISGHTALYWYRQSLGQGLEFLIYFQGNSAPDKSGLPSDRFSAERTGGSVSTLTIQRTQQEDSAVYLCASSYLDREHGYTFGSGTRLTVV.

This chain uses TRBV4-2 with TRBJ2-5; 11 bases map to TRBD2. The CDR3 spans 14 residues. Germline V lookup: CDR1 LGHNA, CDR2 YNFKEQ. J gave up 11 bases and V 1 base, and 6 bases lay outside the gene matches. CDR3 in amino acids: CASSQGLAGYAQYF. CDR3 bases: TGTGCCAGCAGCCAAGGACTAGCGGGATATGCGCAGTACTTC.

The J gene is TRBJ1-1, the V gene TRBV5-1; 8 bases map to TRBD1. Germline CDR1 reads SGHRS; CDR2 reads YFSETQ. Losses at the gene ends were 2 bases for V and 1 base for J; bases not matched to a gene: 10. CDR3 size: 17 residues. CDR3 DNA sequence: TGCGCCAGCAGCTTTAACCCCACCGGGACAGGGAACACTGAAGCTTTCTTT. This encodes CASSFNPTGTGNTEAFF.

This clonotype was counted only a few times. The V gene is TRBV5-1, the J gene TRBJ2-7, with D perhaps matching TRBD1 (5 bases). Germline CDR1 is SGHRS and CDR2 is YFSETQ. CDR3 length equals 14 residues. The V gene lost 0 bases and the J gene lost 2 bases, with 9 bases spanning the gap. CDR3 DNA sequence: TGCGCCAGCAGCTTGGACAGGATGGCCTACGAGCAGTACTTC. Translated: CASSLDRMAYEQYF.

The chain joins TRBV4-1 to TRBJ2-5, with 10 bases that match TRBD2. Trimming removed 4 bases from V and 2 bases from J; junction bases left unmatched: 13. CDR3 length: 18 amino acids. The V gene's germline CDR1 is MGHRA and CDR2 YSYEKL. The CDR3 is CASSPILAGLEEQETQYF. CDR3 coding DNA: TGCGCCAGCAGCCCGATACTAGCGGGACTAGAGGAGCAAGAGACCCAGTACTTC.

This clonotype was seen a handful of times. This chain connects TRBV2 to TRBJ2-5; tentative D call: TRBD2 (5 bases). CDR3 length: 14 amino acids. Germline CDR1 is SNHLY and CDR2 is FYNNEI. Trimming stripped 8 bases from V and 3 bases from J, with 16 bases between. CDR3 amino acids: CASFHPGLKETQYF. Written as DNA, the CDR3 is TGTGCCAGCTTTCACCCGGGATTAAAAGAGACCCAGTACTTC.

The J gene is TRBJ1-1, the V gene TRBV6-5, with 10 bases that match TRBD1. CDR1 is MNHEY and CDR2 is SVGAGI in the germline V gene. This CDR3 has 13 amino acids. V was clipped by 6 bases and J by 4 bases; unmatched bases: 2. Here the CDR3 reads CASRRTGGTEAFF. Written as DNA, the CDR3 is TGTGCCAGCAGAAGGACAGGGGGCACTGAAGCTTTCTTT.

This chain uses TRBV2 with TRBJ2-3, with D hard to call. V was trimmed by 7 bases and J by 2 bases, leaving 13 bases between them. The V gene's germline CDR1 is SNHLY and CDR2 FYNNEI. This CDR3 has 14 amino acids. In nucleotides, the CDR3 is TGTGCCAGCATTCTTAGGTCCTCCACAGATACGCAGTATTTT. It encodes CASILRSSTDTQYF.

This chain links TRBV12-3 or TRBV12-4 with TRBJ1-1; TRBD1 matches 7 bases. The V segment lost 5 bases and the J segment 3 bases; nucleotides outside the gene matches: 9. The CDR3 is 15 residues long. CDR3 DNA sequence: TGTGCCAGCAGTCCCCCGGGACAGCCTTACACTGAAGCTTTCTTT. This encodes CASSPPGQPYTEAFF.

This clonotype turned up a few times. The chain is built from TRBV6-9 and TRBJ2-7; possibly TRBD1 for D (6 bases). Germline CDR1 and CDR2: MNHGY and SVAAGI. V lost 4 bases and J 5 bases, leaving 18 bases between the germline ends. The CDR3 extends over 15 amino acids. The CDR3, as DNA: TGTGCCAGCAGTTCTAGGACAGAAGATGGCCACGAGCAGTACTTC. Its translation: CASSSRTEDGHEQYF.

This clonotype was recorded only once. The chain recombines TRBV2 with TRBJ2-7; no firm D call. CDR1 is SNHLY and CDR2 is FYNNEI in the germline V gene. The V gene lost 3 bases and the J gene lost 3 bases, with 15 bases spanning the gap. CDR3 length: 15 amino acids. The CDR3: CASSDRRKGFYEQYF. The CDR3 DNA reads as TGTGCCAGCAGTGACCGGCGGAAGGGATTCTACGAGCAGTACTTC.

This chain links TRBV27 with TRBJ1-5, with no clear D. The V gene's germline CDR1 is MNHEY and CDR2 SMNVEV (reference sequence). The CDR3 length is 19 residues. Trimming shortened V by 1 base and J by 3 bases, and 22 bases separated the two germline ends. The CDR3 loop reads CASSLYGFPGPGSNQPQHF. CDR3 nucleotide sequence: TGTGCCAGCAGTTTATATGGTTTCCCCGGACCAGGCTCCAATCAGCCCCAGCATTTT.

V gene TRBV20-1 combines with J gene TRBJ2-1; TRBD2 aligns across 8 bases. The CDR3 extends over 13 amino acids. With V trimmed by 5 bases and J by 6 bases, 6 bases remained unmatched. The germline CDR1 and CDR2 sequences are DFQATT and SNEGSKA (reference sequence). The CDR3 protein is CSAAVLAANEQFF. CDR3 nucleotides: TGCAGTGCTGCCGTACTAGCGGCCAATGAGCAGTTCTTC.